This entry features one T cell receptor beta chain sequence. The protocol was immunoSEQ multiplex PCR, while the TCRdb copy is restricted to in-frame clones and leaves out a portion. The sample lists a few hundred thousand clones, just over 65% occurring once. The data stem from a study of shared clonotypes between healthy human individuals. The J segment lost 5 bases and the V segment lost 2 bases, leaving 12 bases of the junction unmatched. CDR3 size: 17 residues. The germline gives CDR1 SGHRS, CDR2 YFSETQ. A CD45RA-negative memory subset and a CD45RA+ naive subset were separated from the CD4+ cells.

The chain employs TRBV5-1 and TRBJ1-2, with 10 bases that match TRBD1. Specimen: memory CD4+ T cells sorted from blood. Regarding subset: CD45RA-negative fraction. The receptor's source is a young man in good health. CDR3: CASSFPGQGPGLYGYTF. In nucleotides, the CDR3 is TGCGCCAGCAGCTTCCCGGGACAGGGGCCAGGGTTGTATGGCTACACCTTC.